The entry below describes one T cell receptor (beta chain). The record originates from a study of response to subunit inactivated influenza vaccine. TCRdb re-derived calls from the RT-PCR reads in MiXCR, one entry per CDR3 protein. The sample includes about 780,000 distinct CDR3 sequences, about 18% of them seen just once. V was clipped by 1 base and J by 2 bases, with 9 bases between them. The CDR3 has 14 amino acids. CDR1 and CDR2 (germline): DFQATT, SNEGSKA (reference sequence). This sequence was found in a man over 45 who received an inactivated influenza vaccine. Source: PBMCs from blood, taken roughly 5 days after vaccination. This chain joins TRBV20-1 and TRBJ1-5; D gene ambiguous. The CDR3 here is CSARVGSGNQPQHF. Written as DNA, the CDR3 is TGCAGTGCTAGAGTGGGGTCGGGCAATCAGCCCCAGCATTTT.